This T cell receptor beta chain came from a study of blood T cell repertoires in COVID-19. On the study more broadly: The samples span acute and convalescent COVID-19 from the United States, Italy and Spain.

In the study's own analysis: Researchers report that nucleated cell counts were estimated from reference gene primer amplification. Here immunoSEQ multiplex PCR was the method, and the copy in TCRdb shows in-frame clones only, minus some. Clone size and the V and J calls come from that table; the DNA yielded D and trimming. The table shows roughly 410,000 clones, with 89% occurring only once. CDR1 is SEHNR, CDR2 FQNEAQ, per germline (reference sequence). The CDR3 extends over 13 amino acids. The V end lost 4 bases, the J end lost 0 bases, and 4 bases lay between the germline ends. The specimen was peripheral blood. The receptor was derived from a woman aged 35 to 49 with COVID-19, enrolled during active disease. J is TRBJ1-5 and V is TRBV7-9; D is ambiguous. The CDR3 reads CASSSYSNQPQHF. In nucleotides, the CDR3 is TGTGCCAGCAGCTCGTATAGCAATCAGCCCCAGCATTTT.